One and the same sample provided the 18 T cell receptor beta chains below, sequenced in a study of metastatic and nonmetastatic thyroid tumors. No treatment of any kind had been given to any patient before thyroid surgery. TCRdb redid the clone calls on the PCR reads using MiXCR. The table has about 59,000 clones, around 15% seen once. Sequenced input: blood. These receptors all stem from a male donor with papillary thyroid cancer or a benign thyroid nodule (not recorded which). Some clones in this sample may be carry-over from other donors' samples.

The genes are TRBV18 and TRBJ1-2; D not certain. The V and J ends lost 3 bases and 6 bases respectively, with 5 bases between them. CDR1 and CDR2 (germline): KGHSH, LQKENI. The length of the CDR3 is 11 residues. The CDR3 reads CASSPRNGYTF. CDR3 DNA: TGTGCCAGCTCACCCCGGAATGGCTACACCTTC.

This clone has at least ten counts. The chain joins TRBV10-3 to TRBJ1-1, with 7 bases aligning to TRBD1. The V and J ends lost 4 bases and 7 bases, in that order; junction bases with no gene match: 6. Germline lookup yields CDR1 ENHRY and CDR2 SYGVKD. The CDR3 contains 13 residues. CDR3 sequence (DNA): TGTGCCATCAGTGCGCTGGGACAGAATGAAGCTTTCTTT. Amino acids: CAISALGQNEAFF.

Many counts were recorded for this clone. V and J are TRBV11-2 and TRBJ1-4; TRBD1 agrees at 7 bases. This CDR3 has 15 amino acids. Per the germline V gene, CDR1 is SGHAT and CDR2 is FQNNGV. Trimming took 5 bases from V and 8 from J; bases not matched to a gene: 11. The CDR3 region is CASSPRGDLVEKLFF. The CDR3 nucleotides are TGTGCCAGCAGCCCCAGGGGGGACCTGGTCGAAAAACTGTTTTTT.

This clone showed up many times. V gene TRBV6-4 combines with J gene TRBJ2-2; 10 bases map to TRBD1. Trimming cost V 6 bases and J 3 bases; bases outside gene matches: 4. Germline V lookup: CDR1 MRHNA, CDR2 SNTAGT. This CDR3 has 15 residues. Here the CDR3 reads CASSPGTGDTGELFF. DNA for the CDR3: TGTGCCAGCAGCCCCGGGACAGGGGACACCGGGGAGCTGTTTTTT.

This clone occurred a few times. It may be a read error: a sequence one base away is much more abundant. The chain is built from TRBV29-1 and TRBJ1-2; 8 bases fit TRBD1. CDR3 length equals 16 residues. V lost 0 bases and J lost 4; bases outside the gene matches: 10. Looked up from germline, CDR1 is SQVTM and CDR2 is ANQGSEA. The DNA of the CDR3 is TGCAGCGTTGAAGATCCAGAGAATGGGACAGGCTATGGCTACACCTTC. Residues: CSVEDPENGTGYGYTF.

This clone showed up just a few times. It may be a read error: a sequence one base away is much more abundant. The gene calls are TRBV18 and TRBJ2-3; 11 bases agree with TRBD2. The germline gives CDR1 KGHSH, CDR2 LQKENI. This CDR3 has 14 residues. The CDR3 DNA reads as TGTGCCATCTCACCGCGACTAGCGGGGGATACGCAGTATTTT. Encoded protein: CAISPRLAGDTQYF.

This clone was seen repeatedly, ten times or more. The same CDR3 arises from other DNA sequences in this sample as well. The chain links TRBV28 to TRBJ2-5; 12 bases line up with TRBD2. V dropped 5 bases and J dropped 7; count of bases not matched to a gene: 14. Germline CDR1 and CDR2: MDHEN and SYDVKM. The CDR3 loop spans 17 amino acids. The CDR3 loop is CASSKRRTSGAEGTQYF. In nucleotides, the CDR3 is TGTGCCAGCAGTAAACGTCGGACTAGCGGGGCCGAAGGGACCCAGTACTTC. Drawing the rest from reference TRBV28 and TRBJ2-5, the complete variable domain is DVKVTQSSRYLVKRTGEKVFLECVQDMDHENMFWYRQDPGLGLRLIYFSYDVKMKEKGDIPEGYSVSREKKERFSLILESASTNQTSMYLCASSKRRTSGAEGTQYFGPGTRLLVL.

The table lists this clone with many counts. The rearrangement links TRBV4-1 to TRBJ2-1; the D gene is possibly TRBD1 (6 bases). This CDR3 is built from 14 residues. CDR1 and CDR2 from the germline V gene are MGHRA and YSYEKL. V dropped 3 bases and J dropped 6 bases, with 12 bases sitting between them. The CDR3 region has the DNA TGCGCCAGCAGCCATCCAGGGGTTGGCAATGAGCAGTTCTTC. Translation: CASSHPGVGNEQFF.

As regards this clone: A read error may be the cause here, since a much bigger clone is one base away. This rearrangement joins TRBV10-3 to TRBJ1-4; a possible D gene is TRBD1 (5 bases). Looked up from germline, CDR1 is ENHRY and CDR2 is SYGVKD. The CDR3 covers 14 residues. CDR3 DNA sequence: TGTGCCATCAGTGACAGGGCAACTAATGAAAAACCGTTTTTT. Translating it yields CAISDRATNEKPFF.

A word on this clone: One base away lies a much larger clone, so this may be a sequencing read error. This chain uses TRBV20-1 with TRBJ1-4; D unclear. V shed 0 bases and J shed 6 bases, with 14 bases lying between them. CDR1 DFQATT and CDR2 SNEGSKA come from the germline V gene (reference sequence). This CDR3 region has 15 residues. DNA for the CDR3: TGCAGTGCTAGAGATTACCAACCCCCGTATGAAAAACTGTTTTTT. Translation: CSARDYQPPYEKLFF.

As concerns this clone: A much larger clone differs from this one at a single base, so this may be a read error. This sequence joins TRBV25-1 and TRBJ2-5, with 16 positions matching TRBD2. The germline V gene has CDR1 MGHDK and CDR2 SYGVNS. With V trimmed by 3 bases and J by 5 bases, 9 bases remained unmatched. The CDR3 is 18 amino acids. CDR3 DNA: TGTGCCAGCAGTGACAGGGGACTAGCGGGAGGGCTCCGGGAGACCCAGTACTTC. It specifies CASSDRGLAGGLRETQYF.

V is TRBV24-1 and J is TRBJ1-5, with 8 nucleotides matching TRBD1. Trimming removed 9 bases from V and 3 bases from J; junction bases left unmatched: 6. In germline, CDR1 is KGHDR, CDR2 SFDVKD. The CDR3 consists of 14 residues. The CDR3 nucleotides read TGTGCCACCGGCGCACAGGGGGTCAATCAGCCCCAGCATTTT. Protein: CATGAQGVNQPQHF.

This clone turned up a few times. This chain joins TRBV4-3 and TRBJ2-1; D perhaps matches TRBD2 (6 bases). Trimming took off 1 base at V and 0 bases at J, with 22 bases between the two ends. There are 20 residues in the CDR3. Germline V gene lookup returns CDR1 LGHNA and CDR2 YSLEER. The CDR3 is CASSQGIERAGPSSYNEQFF. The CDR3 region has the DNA TGCGCCAGCAGCCAAGGGATTGAGCGGGCAGGCCCGAGCTCCTACAATGAGCAGTTCTTC.

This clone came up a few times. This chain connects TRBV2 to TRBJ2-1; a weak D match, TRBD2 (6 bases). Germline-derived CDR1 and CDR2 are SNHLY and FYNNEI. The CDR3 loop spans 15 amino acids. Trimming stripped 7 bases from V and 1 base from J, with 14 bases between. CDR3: CASNLIGTSYNEQFF. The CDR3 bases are TGTGCCAGCAACCTAATCGGGACTTCCTACAATGAGCAGTTCTTC. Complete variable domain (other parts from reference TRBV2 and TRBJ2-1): EPEVTQTPSHQVTQMGQEVILRCVPISNHLYFYWYRQILGQKVEFLVSFYNNEISEKSEIFDDQFSVERPDGSNFTLKIRSTKLEDSAMYFCASNLIGTSYNEQFFGPGTRLTVL.

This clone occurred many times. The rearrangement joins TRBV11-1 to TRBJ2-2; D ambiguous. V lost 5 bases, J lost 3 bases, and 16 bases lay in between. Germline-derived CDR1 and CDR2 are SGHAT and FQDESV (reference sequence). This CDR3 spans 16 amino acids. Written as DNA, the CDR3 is TGTGCCAGCAGCCCGCCGTTGATAAAGTACACCGGGGAGCTGTTTTTT. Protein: CASSPPLIKYTGELFF.

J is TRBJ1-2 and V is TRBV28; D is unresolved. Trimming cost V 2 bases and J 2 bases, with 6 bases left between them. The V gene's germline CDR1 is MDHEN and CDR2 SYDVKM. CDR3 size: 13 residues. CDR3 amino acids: CASSLKGNYGYTF. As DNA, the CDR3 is TGTGCCAGCAGTTTAAAAGGAAACTATGGCTACACCTTC.

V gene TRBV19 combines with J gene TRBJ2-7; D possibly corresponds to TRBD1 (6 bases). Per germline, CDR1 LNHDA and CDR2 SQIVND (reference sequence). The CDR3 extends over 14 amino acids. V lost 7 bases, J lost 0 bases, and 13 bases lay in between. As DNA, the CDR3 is TGTGCCAGTAATCCGACGGGACACTCCTACGAGCAGTACTTC. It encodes CASNPTGHSYEQYF.

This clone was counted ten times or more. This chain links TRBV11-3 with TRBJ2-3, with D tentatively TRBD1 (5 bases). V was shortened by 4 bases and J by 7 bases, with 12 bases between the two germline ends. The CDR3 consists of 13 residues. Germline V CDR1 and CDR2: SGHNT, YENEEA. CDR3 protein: CASSSLDSHTQYF. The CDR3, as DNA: TGTGCCAGCAGCTCCCTAGACAGCCATACGCAGTATTTT. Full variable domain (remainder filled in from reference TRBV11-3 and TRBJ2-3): EAGVVQSPRYKIIEKKQPVAFWCNPISGHNTLYWYLQNLGQGPELLIRYENEEAVDDSQLPKDRFSAERLKGVDSTLKIQPAELGDSAVYLCASSSLDSHTQYFGPGTRLTVL.